What follows are 17 T cell receptor beta chains derived from one specimen sequenced in a study of cytomegalovirus exposure and HLA in healthy donors. 60 Vbeta and 13 Jbeta primers were used in PCR. Clones were read by immunoSEQ multiplex PCR, and TCRdb kept only the in-frame ones, dropping some. The sample yields roughly 79,000 clones, roughly four fifths seen once. The sequencing input was PBMCs. The receptors come from a woman in her forties or fifties in good health and CMV-seropositive.

This sequence joins TRBV7-2 and TRBJ1-5, with a possible D match to TRBD1 (5 bases). Trimming cost V 4 bases and J 3 bases, with 10 bases left between them. The germline gives CDR1 SGHTA, CDR2 FQGNSA. This CDR3 region has 14 residues. CDR3 DNA: TGTGCCAGCAGCTCTTCGACAGTCAATCAGCCCCAGCATTTT. It encodes CASSSSTVNQPQHF.

The J gene is TRBJ2-7, the V gene TRBV10-1, with D tentatively TRBD2 (6 bases). This CDR3 is 13 amino acids long. Germline-derived CDR1 and CDR2 are WNHNN and SYGVQD (reference sequence). Between the trimmed V and J ends, which lost 3 bases and 6 bases, there was a span of 12 bases. This chain's CDR3 is CASSDLLGGEQYF. As DNA, the CDR3 is TGCGCCAGCAGTGACCTGCTCGGGGGCGAGCAGTACTTC.

V gene TRBV5-1 combines with J gene TRBJ2-7; D is perhaps TRBD1 (6 bases). This CDR3 contains 15 residues. Trimming removed 0 bases at V and 6 bases at J, with 16 bases between. Germline V CDR1 and CDR2: SGHRS, YFSETQ. The CDR3 DNA reads TGCGCCAGCAGCTTGGCCGTGCAGGGGCGAGGCGAGCAGTACTTC. It translates to CASSLAVQGRGEQYF.

This rearrangement joins TRBV28 to TRBJ1-5; TRBD1 matches at 8 bases. The CDR3 covers 16 residues. V was clipped by 6 bases and J by 4 bases; unmatched bases: 11. CDR1 is MDHEN, CDR2 SYDVKM, per germline. CDR3: CASSSTTGGGNQPQHF. CDR3 bases: TGTGCCAGCAGCTCTACTACAGGGGGTGGAAATCAGCCCCAGCATTTT. Together with reference TRBV28 and TRBJ1-5, the CDR3 gives the full variable domain: DVKVTQSSRYLVKRTGEKVFLECVQDMDHENMFWYRQDPGLGLRLIYFSYDVKMKEKGDIPEGYSVSREKKERFSLILESASTNQTSMYLCASSSTTGGGNQPQHFGDGTRLSIL.

This chain joins TRBV18 and TRBJ2-3; 10 bases are shared with TRBD2. Germline CDR1 KGHSH, CDR2 LQKENI. This CDR3 is built from 16 residues. V lost 6 bases and J lost 2; bases outside the gene matches: 8. DNA of the CDR3: TGTGCCAGCTCCCAAACGGGACTAGCGAACACAGATACGCAGTATTTT. Translation gives CASSQTGLANTDTQYF.

The genes are TRBV6-5 and TRBJ2-6; 7 bases agree with TRBD1. The CDR3 has 15 residues. With 5 bases clipped from V and 0 bases from J, the junction kept 1 base outside the gene matches. Germline CDR1 is MNHEY and CDR2 is SVGAGI. The CDR3 DNA reads TGTGCCAGCAGTCAGGGGGACTCTGGGGCCAACGTCCTGACTTTC. Amino acid sequence: CASSQGDSGANVLTF.

This clone occurred many times. This chain's CDR3 is CASSFRNIQYF. For the CDR3, the DNA is TGTGCCAGCAGCTTCAGGAACATTCAGTACTTC. The chain is built from TRBV5-6 and TRBJ2-4, with no clear D. Trimming shortened V by 2 bases and J by 7 bases, and 4 bases separated the two germline ends. CDR1 and CDR2 (germline): SGHDT, YYEEEE. The CDR3 length is 11 residues.

The chain joins TRBV7-2 to TRBJ2-1, with 7 positions matching TRBD2. The ends lost 3 bases at V and 7 bases at J; junction bases unmatched: 6. The CDR3 length is 14 residues. Per the germline V gene, CDR1 is SGHTA and CDR2 is FQGNSA. For the CDR3, the DNA is TGTGCCAGCAGCTTCGTGCGGGAGTTGAATGAGCAGTTCTTC. It yields the protein CASSFVRELNEQFF.

This clone occurred a few times. This chain uses TRBV13 with TRBJ1-4, with 9 bases identical to TRBD1. The CDR3 runs to 15 residues. V lost 5 bases, J lost 7 bases, and 8 bases stayed unmatched. From germline, CDR1 is PRHDT and CDR2 FYEKMQ (reference sequence). DNA for the CDR3: TGTGCCAGCAGCAAGAGGACAGGGGCGAGTGAAAAACTGTTTTTT. This translates into CASSKRTGASEKLFF.

The chain couples TRBV27 to TRBJ1-5; D is unresolved. CDR3 size: 15 residues. Per germline, CDR1 MNHEY and CDR2 SMNVEV (reference sequence). The V gene lost 2 bases and the J gene lost 2 bases, with 10 bases spanning the gap. Written as DNA, the CDR3 is TGTGCCAGCAGTTTAAGCCGGGGAGGCAATCAGCCCCAGCATTTT. Protein sequence: CASSLSRGGNQPQHF.

V and J are TRBV7-3 and TRBJ1-5; D is uncertain. Deletions cut 4 bases from V and 4 bases from J, with 8 bases between. The CDR3 is 13 residues long. Germline V gives CDR1 SGHTA, CDR2 FQGTGA. CDR3 sequence: CASSSQENQPQHF. For the CDR3, the DNA is TGTGCCAGCAGCTCGCAGGAAAATCAGCCCCAGCATTTT.

In this sample, this clone turned up a few times. The chain has TRBV11-2 and TRBJ2-7, with no clear D. Germline CDR1 is SGHAT and CDR2 is FQNNGV. V lost 5 bases and J lost 2, with 10 bases in between. The CDR3 is 13 residues long. The CDR3 spells CASSPRATYEQYF. The CDR3 DNA reads as TGTGCCAGCAGCCCTCGCGCGACCTACGAGCAGTACTTC.

CDR3 sequence: CASSESGHRELFF. DNA of the CDR3: TGTGCCAGCAGTGAATCAGGCCACCGGGAGCTGTTTTTT. V gene TRBV6-1 combines with J gene TRBJ2-2; D not certain. CDR1 and CDR2 (germline): MNHNS, SASEGT. The length of the CDR3 is 13 residues. V dropped 2 bases and J dropped 9 bases, with 10 bases sitting between them.

The chain couples TRBV9 to TRBJ1-1; D remains ambiguous. CDR3 length: 13 residues. Trimming shortened V by 4 bases and J by 3 bases, and 10 bases separated the two germline ends. Germline-derived CDR1 and CDR2 are SGDLS and YYNGEE. CDR3: CASSSDRDTEAFF. The CDR3 DNA sequence: TGTGCCAGCAGCTCTGACCGGGACACTGAAGCTTTCTTT.

This sequence joins TRBV18 and TRBJ1-4, with 12 bases lining up with TRBD1. Per germline, CDR1 KGHSH and CDR2 LQKENI. With 6 bases clipped from V and 7 bases from J, the junction kept 15 bases outside the gene matches. The CDR3 consists of 18 residues. The DNA for the CDR3 is TGTGCCAGCTCCTCCGGGACAGGGGGCTCACGGAGTCTTGAAAAACTGTTTTTT. Translating it yields CASSSGTGGSRSLEKLFF.

The V call is TRBV27, the J call TRBJ2-7; 11 bases are shared with TRBD2. The germline V gene encodes CDR1 MNHEY and CDR2 SMNVEV (reference sequence). With V trimmed by 3 bases and J by 4 bases, 2 bases remained unmatched. The CDR3 extends over 14 amino acids. The CDR3 DNA reads as TGTGCCAGCAGTTTCGGGACTAGCGGATACGAGCAGTACTTC. The encoded protein is CASSFGTSGYEQYF.

J is TRBJ2-5 and V is TRBV5-8; D unclear. CDR3 length: 11 residues. Germline-derived CDR1 and CDR2 are SGHTS and YDEGEE. V shed 4 bases and J shed 1 base, with 2 bases lying between them. The CDR3 DNA is TGTGCCAGCAGCCGCCAAGAGACCCAGTACTTC. The encoded protein is CASSRQETQYF.